These 30 T cell receptor beta chains were sequenced from one sample in a study of shared clonotypes between healthy human individuals. Positive CCR7 selection of CD45RO-negative cells yielded the naive CD8 cells, and terminally differentiated effector memory CD45RA+ cells were excluded. Clones were sequenced by immunoSEQ multiplex PCR, and TCRdb holds only the in-frame ones, with some missing. In the table there are some 2.1 million clones, around 93% of which are singletons. The sample consisted of naive CD8+ T cells from PBMCs. The receptors here all came from a man aged 18 to 30 in good health. Some clones in this sample may be carry-over from other donors' samples.

V gene TRBV2 combines with J gene TRBJ1-1, with D tentatively TRBD1 (6 bases). Germline V gene lookup returns CDR1 SNHLY and CDR2 FYNNEI. This CDR3 contains 10 residues. V was pared by 10 bases and J by 9 bases, with 12 bases between. CDR3 protein: CANGDNKAFF. As DNA, the CDR3 is TGTGCCAACGGGGACAATAAAGCTTTCTTT.

The genes are TRBV27 and TRBJ2-7, with TRBD1 identical over 7 bases. V trimming: 5 bases; J trimming: 3 bases; junction bases outside the gene matches: 7. Germline lookup yields CDR1 MNHEY and CDR2 SMNVEV (reference sequence). The CDR3 contains 14 residues. In nucleotides, the CDR3 is TGTGCCAGCAGTGCCCTGGACAGGTTCTACGAGCAGTACTTC. Its translation: CASSALDRFYEQYF.

The CDR3 loop reads CASVSSNYRRWGNYGYTF. CDR3 bases: TGTGCCAGCGTGTCCAGCAATTACAGGAGGTGGGGAAACTATGGCTACACCTTC. The gene calls are TRBV13 and TRBJ1-2; D perhaps matches TRBD1 (5 bases). Between the trimmed V and J ends, which lost 8 bases and 2 bases, there was a span of 27 bases. Per germline, CDR1 PRHDT and CDR2 FYEKMQ (reference sequence). The CDR3 covers 18 residues.

CDR3 region: CASSFGPGTYFNNNEQFF. The CDR3 nucleotides read TGTGCCAGCAGTTTCGGTCCCGGGACATATTTCAATAACAATGAGCAGTTCTTC. This chain connects TRBV28 to TRBJ2-1, with a possible D match to TRBD1 (6 bases). CDR1 is MDHEN and CDR2 is SYDVKM in the germline V gene. The CDR3 contains 18 residues. V was clipped by 3 bases and J by 5 bases, with 23 bases between them. The variable domain in full, completed from reference TRBV28 and TRBJ2-1, reads DVKVTQSSRYLVKRTGEKVFLECVQDMDHENMFWYRQDPGLGLRLIYFSYDVKMKEKGDIPEGYSVSREKKERFSLILESASTNQTSMYLCASSFGPGTYFNNNEQFFGPGTRLTVL.

The V call is TRBV27, the J call TRBJ1-5; D is ambiguous. Trimming removed 0 bases at V and 0 bases at J, with 9 bases between. The CDR3 consists of 16 residues. Germline loops: CDR1 MNHEY, CDR2 SMNVEV (reference sequence). CDR3 in amino acids: CASSLSHGYSNQPQHF. The DNA for the CDR3 is TGTGCCAGCAGTTTATCGCATGGGTATAGCAATCAGCCCCAGCATTTT.

This sequence joins TRBV19 and TRBJ2-7, with TRBD2 matching 14 bases. The CDR3 totals 15 residues. With V trimmed by 2 bases and J by 6 bases, 3 bases remained unmatched. The germline CDR1 and CDR2 sequences are LNHDA and SQIVND (reference sequence). CDR3: CASSIMGLAGAEQYF. The CDR3 DNA follows: TGTGCCAGTAGTATAATGGGACTAGCGGGAGCCGAGCAGTACTTC.

This sequence joins TRBV19 and TRBJ2-3; 9 bases line up with TRBD2. The V and J ends lost 8 bases and 1 base, in that order; junction bases with no gene match: 4. CDR1 is LNHDA and CDR2 is SQIVND in the germline V gene (reference sequence). This CDR3 comprises 14 residues. The CDR3 coding sequence is TGTGCCAGTGGTCTAGCGGGGCGCACAGATACGCAGTATTTT. It is translated as CASGLAGRTDTQYF.

The chain is built from TRBV5-1 and TRBJ1-3; D not resolved. This CDR3 is 13 amino acids long. Trimming removed 1 base from V and 2 bases from J, with 4 bases in between. Per germline, CDR1 SGHRS and CDR2 YFSETQ. For the CDR3, the DNA is TGCGCCAGCAGCTTGACTACTGGAAACACCATATATTTT. Translating it yields CASSLTTGNTIYF. The full variable domain, completed using reference TRBV5-1 and TRBJ1-3, is KAGVTQTPRYLIKTRGQQVTLSCSPISGHRSVSWYQQTPGQGLQFLFEYFSETQRNKGNFPGRFSGRQFSNSRSEMNVSTLELGDSALYLCASSLTTGNTIYFGEGSWLTVV.

This chain links TRBV6-4 with TRBJ1-3; D not certain. This CDR3 spans 11 amino acids. V dropped 11 bases and J dropped 8 bases, with 13 bases sitting between them. Looked up from germline, CDR1 is MRHNA and CDR2 is SNTAGT. The DNA of the CDR3 is TGTGCCTTCCATCCCAGAGACACCATATATTTT. This translates into CAFHPRDTIYF.

This chain links TRBV9 with TRBJ2-7; 9 bases are shared with TRBD1. The CDR3 has 14 residues. Germline CDR1 SGDLS, CDR2 YYNGEE. The V segment lost 2 bases and the J segment 2 bases; nucleotides outside the gene matches: 2. CDR3 sequence reads: CASSVWDRAYEQYF. CDR3 bases: TGTGCCAGCAGCGTTTGGGACAGGGCCTACGAGCAGTACTTC.

The CDR3 DNA sequence: TGTGCCAGCAGTGCGTTAGTGGAAGAGACCCAGTACTTC. It translates to CASSALVEETQYF. The rearrangement links TRBV27 to TRBJ2-5; D unresolved. Trimming removed 5 bases at V and 3 bases at J, with 10 bases between. This CDR3 comprises 13 residues. Germline V gives CDR1 MNHEY, CDR2 SMNVEV (reference sequence).

In this sample, this clone turned up once. This chain uses TRBV7-8 with TRBJ1-1; 8 positions agree with TRBD1. Trimming cost V 6 bases and J 10 bases; bases outside gene matches: 4. Looked up from germline, CDR1 is SGHVS and CDR2 is FQNEAQ. The CDR3 length is 11 residues. The CDR3 loop is CASRDQGAAFF. CDR3 coding DNA: TGTGCCAGCAGGGACCAGGGGGCAGCTTTCTTT.

CDR3 loop: CASSFLPGANTEAFF. The CDR3 DNA reads TGCGCCAGCAGCTTTCTGCCAGGGGCCAACACTGAAGCTTTCTTT. The V call is TRBV5-1, the J call TRBJ1-1; D perhaps matches TRBD1 (6 bases). The V end was cut by 2 bases, the J end by 2 bases, with 13 bases between. CDR3 length: 15 amino acids. Germline values: CDR1 SGHRS, CDR2 YFSETQ.

On this clone itself: This sample includes further DNA sequences coding for the same CDR3. The genes are TRBV5-6 and TRBJ2-1; D ambiguous. This CDR3 contains 12 residues. Trimming removed 1 base at V and 7 bases at J, with 6 bases between. CDR1 is SGHDT and CDR2 is YYEEEE in the germline V gene. CDR3 in amino acids: CASSLSENEQFF. The CDR3 DNA reads TGTGCCAGCAGCTTGTCGGAGAATGAGCAGTTCTTC.

The genes are TRBV5-8 and TRBJ2-1; no clear D gene. V was cut by 0 bases and J by 2 bases, with 9 bases left in between. This CDR3 comprises 15 residues. Germline V gene data show CDR1 as SGHTS and CDR2 as YDEGEE. The CDR3 is CASSLVPRTYNEQFF. For the CDR3, the DNA is TGTGCCAGCAGCTTGGTTCCGCGCACCTACAATGAGCAGTTCTTC.

The chain joins TRBV10-3 to TRBJ1-2; the D gene is possibly TRBD1 (6 bases). CDR1 is ENHRY and CDR2 is SYGVKD in the germline V gene. Trimming removed 5 bases at V and 6 bases at J, with 25 bases between. This CDR3 has 17 amino acids. The DNA for the CDR3 is TGTGCCATCAGTAGCCTATACTCTGAACAGGGTAGAGATGGCTACACCTTC. Its translation: CAISSLYSEQGRDGYTF.

The chain's CDR3 is CASSLQSGRVDGNFYEQYF. Here the CDR3 DNA reads TGTGCCAGCAGCCTCCAGAGCGGGAGGGTGGATGGTAATTTCTACGAGCAGTACTTC. The chain is built from TRBV7-7 and TRBJ2-7, with 10 positions matching TRBD2. The V and J ends lost 5 bases and 3 bases, in that order; junction bases with no gene match: 19. The CDR3 spans 19 residues. The germline V gene has CDR1 SSHAT and CDR2 FNYEAQ (reference sequence).

The chain joins TRBV19 to TRBJ1-1; 7 positions agree with TRBD1. The CDR3 has 16 residues. Per the germline V gene, CDR1 is LNHDA and CDR2 is SQIVND (reference sequence). V dropped 6 bases and J dropped 0; count of bases not matched to a gene: 10. The CDR3 loop is CASRQDREGVNTEAFF. The CDR3 DNA sequence: TGTGCCAGTAGGCAAGACAGGGAGGGGGTGAACACTGAAGCTTTCTTT. Full variable domain (missing parts from reference TRBV19 and TRBJ1-1): DGGITQSPKYLFRKEGQNVTLSCEQNLNHDAMYWYRQDPGQGLRLIYYSQIVNDFQKGDIAEGYSVSREKKESFPLTVTSAQKNPTAFYLCASRQDREGVNTEAFFGQGTRLTVV.

The genes are TRBV7-2 and TRBJ2-1; D is tentatively TRBD1 or TRBD2 (6 bases each). CDR1 and CDR2 (germline): SGHTA, FQGNSA. Trimming stripped 5 bases from V and 0 bases from J, with 17 bases between. This CDR3 region has 17 residues. The CDR3 bases are TGTGCCAGCAGCCAGCCCGGGGGCGAGGTCTCCTACAATGAGCAGTTCTTC. Translation gives CASSQPGGEVSYNEQFF.

The gene calls are TRBV7-9 and TRBJ1-3; 10 bases agree with TRBD1. J lost 1 base, V lost 7 bases, and 7 bases had no gene match. CDR3 length: 16 residues. CDR1 is SEHNR, CDR2 FQNEAQ, per germline (reference sequence). CDR3 sequence: CASTLWGQGSGNTIYF. As DNA, the CDR3 is TGTGCCAGCACCCTGTGGGGACAGGGGTCTGGAAACACCATATATTTT.

The rearrangement joins TRBV27 to TRBJ2-7; possibly TRBD2 for D (5 bases). Deletions cut 1 base from V and 7 bases from J, with 11 bases between. Germline-derived CDR1 and CDR2 are MNHEY and SMNVEV (reference sequence). There are 13 residues in the CDR3. This CDR3 reads CASSLLSRGEQYF. The CDR3, as DNA: TGTGCCAGCAGTTTATTAAGTCGGGGAGAGCAGTACTTC.

The genes are TRBV2 and TRBJ2-5, with a possible D match to TRBD2 (5 bases). Germline V gene data show CDR1 as SNHLY and CDR2 as FYNNEI. The CDR3 has 14 amino acids. Trimming pared 4 bases from V and 3 bases from J, leaving 12 bases between. DNA of the CDR3: TGTGCCAGCAGTGGTTCTGCGGAGGAAGAGACCCAGTACTTC. Its translation: CASSGSAEEETQYF.

The V call is TRBV11-2, the J call TRBJ1-4, with 7 bases matching TRBD1. The trim removed 5 bases at V and 5 bases at J, leaving 11 bases unmatched. CDR3 length equals 16 residues. Germline assignment: CDR1 SGHAT and CDR2 FQNNGV. CDR3 sequence reads: CASSPWDRSFNEKLFF. The CDR3 DNA follows: TGTGCCAGCAGCCCTTGGGACAGAAGTTTCAATGAAAAACTGTTTTTT.

This sequence joins TRBV28 and TRBJ2-7; D is ambiguous. Germline CDR1 reads MDHEN; CDR2 reads SYDVKM. The V end lost 7 bases, the J end lost 2 bases, and 15 bases lay between the germline ends. The CDR3 covers 14 residues. DNA of the CDR3: TGTGCCAGCACCATTTGGGCGCTACCCTACGAGCAGTACTTC. Translating it yields CASTIWALPYEQYF.

V gene TRBV5-6 combines with J gene TRBJ2-7; a possible D gene is TRBD1 (6 bases). CDR3 length: 12 residues. The germline CDR1 and CDR2 sequences are SGHDT and YYEEEE. V was pared by 2 bases and J by 12 bases, with 15 bases between. DNA for the CDR3: TGTGCCAGCAGCTTAGACAGGAAGGTTCTGTACTTC. The encoded protein is CASSLDRKVLYF.

The chain is built from TRBV9 and TRBJ2-7, with 7 bases identical to TRBD1. V lost 4 bases and J lost 2; bases outside the gene matches: 9. Germline values: CDR1 SGDLS, CDR2 YYNGEE. There are 15 residues in the CDR3. DNA of the CDR3: TGTGCCAGCAGCAACACCCGGGACAGTCCCTACGAGCAGTACTTC. Translation: CASSNTRDSPYEQYF.

A word on this clone: The same CDR3 arises from other DNA sequences in this sample as well. This chain joins TRBV27 and TRBJ1-2; 9 bases are a match to TRBD1. Germline CDR1 reads MNHEY; CDR2 reads SMNVEV (reference sequence). This CDR3 has 15 amino acids. The V gene end was trimmed by 2 bases and the J gene end by 0 bases; junction bases not matched to a gene: 1. The CDR3 bases are TGTGCCAGCAGTTTACGACAGGGGGCTAACTATGGCTACACCTTC. Residues: CASSLRQGANYGYTF.

This clone is a singleton in its sample. Other DNA sequences in this sample translate to the same CDR3. In DNA form, the CDR3 reads TGTGCCAGTAGTATCGGGCTAGCGGGTCCCTACGAGCAGTACTTC. This sequence encodes CASSIGLAGPYEQYF. This chain links TRBV19 with TRBJ2-7; TRBD2 matches at 8 bases. V was pared by 3 bases and J by 2 bases, with 6 bases of the junction left unmatched. This CDR3 comprises 15 residues. Germline V gene lookup returns CDR1 LNHDA and CDR2 SQIVND (reference sequence). Complete variable domain (other parts from reference TRBV19 and TRBJ2-7): DGGITQSPKYLFRKEGQNVTLSCEQNLNHDAMYWYRQDPGQGLRLIYYSQIVNDFQKGDIAEGYSVSREKKESFPLTVTSAQKNPTAFYLCASSIGLAGPYEQYFGPGTRLTVT.

The chain carries TRBV28 and TRBJ1-4; D uncertain. Germline values: CDR1 MDHEN, CDR2 SYDVKM. This CDR3 comprises 11 residues. Trimming stripped 5 bases from V and 8 bases from J, with 6 bases between. CDR3 region: CASSESEKLFF. The CDR3 region has the DNA TGTGCCAGCAGTGAGAGCGAAAAACTGTTTTTT.

The chain is built from TRBV9 and TRBJ2-1; perhaps TRBD2 as D (5 bases). Germline assignment: CDR1 SGDLS and CDR2 YYNGEE. The ends were cut back, 2 bases at V and 5 bases at J, with 11 bases in the middle. The CDR3 runs to 14 residues. The CDR3 coding sequence is TGTGCCAGCAGCGTCCCCAGCGGCCACAATGAGCAGTTCTTC. It codes for CASSVPSGHNEQFF.